The subject of this entry is one T cell receptor beta chain. Its antigen is unidentified. Sequence at one end of the junction differs from germline and may be a read error. The data belong to a study of read filtering for tumor transcriptome and immune sequencing. On the study more broadly: Revised staging placed under ten patients in R-ISS I, 15 to 20 in II, more than five in III. The study, taken as a whole, reports: Correlation between methods rose after single-read clonotypes were removed.

Molecular barcoded adaptors covering alpha/delta and beta/gamma chains were used on roughly 400 ng RNA. TCRdb processed the reads anew with MiXCR; each CDR3 protein has one entry. The table records 85,000 to 100,000 distinct CDR3 sequences, 20% to 25% of them present only once. Germline V gives CDR1 SGHRS, CDR2 YFSETQ. The CDR3 sequence is 14 residues long. The chain uses TRBV5-1 and TRBJ2-3; D perhaps matches TRBD1 (5 bases). The material sequenced was a population of CD138-negative cells sorted from bone marrow. The origin of this receptor is a donor at least 40 years old with multiple myeloma. DNA of the CDR3: TGCGCCAGCAGCTACGACAGCAACACAGATGCGCAGTATTTT. Amino acids: CASSYDSNTDAQYF.